These T cell receptor beta chains were read from a single sample in a study of early T cells in non-severe SARS-CoV-2 infection. TCRdb independently ran MiXCR on the 5' RACE reads; one entry per CDR3 protein. The profile covers 50,000 to 60,000 distinct CDR3 sequences, with around 6.6% appearing a single time and 4.5% to 6% taken by the ten largest. This sample comprised whole blood, obtained at baseline. The receptors shown here come from an adult who was a healthcare worker with PCR-confirmed SARS-CoV-2 infection or an uninfected control (not recorded which). The CDR3 runs from the conserved cysteine through the conserved F or W. Each record gives: V gene, clone size, D gene, J gene, CDR3 DNA, CDR3 protein. D genes are given only for firm matches. Not every row has a clone size; where given, it reads once, few, many or a size class.

V: TRBV28; size: .; D: TRBD2; J: TRBJ2-5; DNA: TGTGCCAGCAGTCTACCGACTAGCGGGGAAGAGACCCAGTACTTC; CDR3: CASSLPTSGEETQYF
V: TRBV19; size: many; D: .; J: TRBJ2-2; DNA: TGTGCCAGTAGTATCCGCCCGGGACACACCGGGGAGCTGTTTTTT; CDR3: CASSIRPGHTGELFF
V: TRBV13; size: few; D: TRBD1; J: TRBJ2-1; DNA: TGTGCCAGCAGTATCAAGGGACAGGGGGGGTTCGATGAGCAGTTCTTC; CDR3: CASSIKGQGGFDEQFF
V: TRBV5-1; size: few; D: .; J: TRBJ2-1; DNA: TGCGCCAGCAGCTTGGCGACATACAATGAGCAGTTCTTC; CDR3: CASSLATYNEQFF
V: TRBV6-2/TRBV6-3; size: few; D: .; J: TRBJ1-1; DNA: TGTGCCAGCAGTTACTCGTGGCAGGGTGAAGCTTTCTTT; CDR3: CASSYSWQGEAFF
V: TRBV12-5; size: many; D: .; J: TRBJ1-3; DNA: TGTGCCTCCAAAGTTTCCGGGGGAAACACCATATATTTT; CDR3: CASKVSGGNTIYF
V: TRBV7-9; size: many; D: .; J: TRBJ1-5; DNA: TGTGCCAGCAGCCCCTCGAAGAAGGAGAGGGACAATCAGCCCCAGCATTTT; CDR3: CASSPSKKERDNQPQHF
V: TRBV28; size: many; D: .; J: TRBJ1-6; DNA: TGTGCCAGCACCCTTGGTACTCATAATTCACCCCTCCACTTT; CDR3: CASTLGTHNSPLHF
V: TRBV7-8; size: many; D: .; J: TRBJ2-3; DNA: TGTGCCAGCAGCTTAAGCGGGCACCCAGATACGCAGTATTTT; CDR3: CASSLSGHPDTQYF
V: TRBV28; size: .; D: .; J: TRBJ1-2; DNA: TGTGCCAGCAGCGTTACGGGGACACCCGGCTACACCTTC; CDR3: CASSVTGTPGYTF
V: TRBV29-1; size: many; D: TRBD2; J: TRBJ2-3; DNA: TGCAGCGCTCTTAGCGGGGGCACAGATACGCAGTATTTT; CDR3: CSALSGGTDTQYF
V: TRBV9; size: few; D: TRBD1; J: TRBJ1-6; DNA: TGTGCCAGCAGCGTAGGGGACAGCGTTAATAATTCACCCCTCCACTTT; CDR3: CASSVGDSVNNSPLHF
V: TRBV7-4; size: few; D: .; J: TRBJ2-7; DNA: TGTGCCAGCTCACAAGAGTGCGAGCAGTACTTC; CDR3: CASSQECEQYF
V: TRBV7-9; size: many; D: .; J: TRBJ1-1; DNA: TGTGCCAGCAGCTTCCCTCGAGCGCGGCCAGGCGGAAAAATGAACACTGAAGCTTTCTTT; CDR3: CASSFPRARPGGKMNTEAFF
V: TRBV12-3/TRBV12-4; size: .; D: .; J: TRBJ2-3; DNA: TGTGCCAGCAGTTATATCACAGATACGCAGTATTTT; CDR3: CASSYITDTQYF
V: TRBV28; size: many; D: .; J: TRBJ1-1; DNA: TGTGCCAGCAGTTTATTAGGGACAACGAACACTGAAGCTTTCTTT; CDR3: CASSLLGTTNTEAFF
V: TRBV12-3/TRBV12-4; size: many; D: TRBD2; J: TRBJ2-3; DNA: TGTGCCAGCAGGGATTCCGGGACTAGCGGAGATACGCAGTATTTT; CDR3: CASRDSGTSGDTQYF
V: TRBV6-2/TRBV6-3; size: many; D: TRBD1; J: TRBJ1-6; DNA: TGTGCCAGCAGTTACCCGAAGGGGACAGACGGTTCACCCCTCCACTTT; CDR3: CASSYPKGTDGSPLHF
V: TRBV28; size: .; D: TRBD2; J: TRBJ2-5; DNA: TGTGCCAGCAGTGCCGGGACTAGAGAGACCCAGTACTTC; CDR3: CASSAGTRETQYF
V: TRBV27; size: many; D: .; J: TRBJ2-5; DNA: TGTGCCAGCAGGTCCAGGGGTACAGAGACCCAGTACTTC; CDR3: CASRSRGTETQYF
V: TRBV18; size: many; D: .; J: TRBJ2-1; DNA: TGTGCCAGCTCGCCTCTGACAGGGAGGGAGAATGAGCAGTTCTTC; CDR3: CASSPLTGRENEQFF
V: TRBV18; size: many; D: TRBD2; J: TRBJ2-3; DNA: TGTGCCAGCTCAGCGGGACTAGTTGTAGGACCGAGCACAGATACGCAGTATTTT; CDR3: CASSAGLVVGPSTDTQYF
V: TRBV12-3/TRBV12-4; size: few; D: TRBD2; J: TRBJ2-1; DNA: TGTGCCAGCCGTTCCGGCGGGACTAGTACTAGTGAGCAGTTCTTC; CDR3: CASRSGGTSTSEQFF
V: TRBV13; size: many; D: .; J: TRBJ2-3; DNA: TGTGCCAGCAGCCCCGGGACTAGCACAGATACGCAGTATTTT; CDR3: CASSPGTSTDTQYF
V: TRBV30; size: many; D: TRBD2; J: TRBJ2-1; DNA: TGTGCCTGGAGTGTACTAGCGAATGAGCAGTTCTTC; CDR3: CAWSVLANEQFF
V: TRBV6-2/TRBV6-3; size: many; D: .; J: TRBJ2-3; DNA: TGTGCCAGCAGTTCGAATCGCGCAGATACGCAGTATTTT; CDR3: CASSSNRADTQYF
V: TRBV25-1; size: many; D: .; J: TRBJ2-7; DNA: TGTGCCAGCAGTGAGGACGAGCAGTACTTC; CDR3: CASSEDEQYF